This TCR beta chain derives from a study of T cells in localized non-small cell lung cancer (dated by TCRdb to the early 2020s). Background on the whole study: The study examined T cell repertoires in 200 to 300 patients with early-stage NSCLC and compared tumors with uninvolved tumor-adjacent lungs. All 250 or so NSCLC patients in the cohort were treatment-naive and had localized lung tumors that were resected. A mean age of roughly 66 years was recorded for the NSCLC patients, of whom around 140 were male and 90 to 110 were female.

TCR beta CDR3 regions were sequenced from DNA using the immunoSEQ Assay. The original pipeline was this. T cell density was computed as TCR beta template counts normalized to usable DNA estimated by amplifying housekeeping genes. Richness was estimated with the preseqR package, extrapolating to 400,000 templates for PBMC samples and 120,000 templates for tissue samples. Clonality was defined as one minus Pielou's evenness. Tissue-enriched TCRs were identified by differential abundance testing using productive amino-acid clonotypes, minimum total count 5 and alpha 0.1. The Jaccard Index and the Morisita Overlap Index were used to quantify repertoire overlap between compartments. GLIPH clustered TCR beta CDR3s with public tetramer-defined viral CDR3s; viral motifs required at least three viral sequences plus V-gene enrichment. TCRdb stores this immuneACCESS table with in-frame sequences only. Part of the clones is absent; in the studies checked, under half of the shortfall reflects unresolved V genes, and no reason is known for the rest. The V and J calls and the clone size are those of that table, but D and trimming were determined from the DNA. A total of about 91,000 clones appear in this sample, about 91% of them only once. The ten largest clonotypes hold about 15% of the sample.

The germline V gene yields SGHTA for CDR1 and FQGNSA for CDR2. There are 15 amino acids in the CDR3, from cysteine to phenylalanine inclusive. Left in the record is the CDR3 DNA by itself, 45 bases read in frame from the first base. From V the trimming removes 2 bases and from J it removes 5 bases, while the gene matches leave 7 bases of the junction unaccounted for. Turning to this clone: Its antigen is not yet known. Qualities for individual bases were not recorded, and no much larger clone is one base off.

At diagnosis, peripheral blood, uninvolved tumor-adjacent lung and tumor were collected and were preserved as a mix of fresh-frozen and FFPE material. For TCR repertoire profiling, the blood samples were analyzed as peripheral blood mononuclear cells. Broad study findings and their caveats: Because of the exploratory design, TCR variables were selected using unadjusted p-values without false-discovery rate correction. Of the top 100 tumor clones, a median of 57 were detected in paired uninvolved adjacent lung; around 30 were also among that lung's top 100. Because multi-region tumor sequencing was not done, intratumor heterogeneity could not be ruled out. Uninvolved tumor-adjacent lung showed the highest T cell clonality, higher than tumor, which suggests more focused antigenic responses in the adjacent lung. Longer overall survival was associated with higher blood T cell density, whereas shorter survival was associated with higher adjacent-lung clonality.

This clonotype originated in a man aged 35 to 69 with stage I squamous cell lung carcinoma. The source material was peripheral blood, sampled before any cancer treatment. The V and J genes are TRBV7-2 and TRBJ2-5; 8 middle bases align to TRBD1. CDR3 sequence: CASSLQQGARETQYF. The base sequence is TGTGCCAGCAGCTTACAGCAGGGGGCTAGGGAGACCCAGTACTTC. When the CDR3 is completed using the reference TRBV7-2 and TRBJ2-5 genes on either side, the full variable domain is GAGVSQSPSNKVTEKGKDVELRCDPISGHTALYWYRQSLGQGLEFLIYFQGNSAPDKSGLPSDRFSAERTGGSVSTLTIQRTQQEDSAVYLCASSLQQGARETQYFGPGTRLLVL.